A selection of T cell receptor beta chains follows, all from one sample in a study of blood T cells in healthy people across ages. TCRdb processed the 5' RACE reads anew with MiXCR; each CDR3 protein has one entry. The table lists fewer than 700,000 distinct CDR3 sequences, roughly 48% of them singletons, with approximately 23% in the top ten. The material sequenced was blood. The receptors here all came from a man older than 75 in good health. Each CDR3 is given with its conserved first and last residue. The D gene is left open where the match is weak. Only some rows state a clone size, as once, few, many or a class for expanded clones.

j_call,v_call,d_call,clone_size,cdr3_nt,cdr3_aa
TRBJ2-3,TRBV6-6,-,-,TGTGCCAGCAGTTACCGGCGGGCTAGCACAGATACGCAGTATTTT,CASSYRRASTDTQYF
TRBJ2-7,TRBV29-1,TRBD1,-,TGCAGCGTCCGCAGGGGGAAGGGGATCGGGGAGCAGTACTTC,CSVRRGKGIGEQYF
TRBJ1-6,TRBV6-5,-,many,TGTGCCAGCAGGCCCGCGGGGGCTCGCTCACCCCTCCACTTT,CASRPAGARSPLHF
TRBJ2-7,TRBV20-1,-,few,TGCAGTGCTAGAAAAAACGAGCAGTACTTC,CSARKNEQYF
TRBJ2-7,TRBV7-2,-,few,TGTGCCAGCAGCCGGACAGAACTCGAGCAGTACTTC,CASSRTELEQYF
TRBJ1-5,TRBV24-1,TRBD1,-,TGTGCCACCAGTGACCCGTCAGGGGGGAATCAGCCCCAGCATTTT,CATSDPSGGNQPQHF
TRBJ2-7,TRBV6-5,TRBD1,many,TGTGCCAGCAGTTTAACCGGGACAGGGACCTACGAGCAGTACTTC,CASSLTGTGTYEQYF
TRBJ2-7,TRBV6-2/TRBV6-3,TRBD2,few,TGTGCCAGCAGTCTCCCAGCGGGAGTCCACGAGCAGTACTTC,CASSLPAGVHEQYF
TRBJ2-5,TRBV7-2,TRBD2,many,TGTGCCAGCAGTCTAGCGGGAGGCGAGACCCAGTACTTC,CASSLAGGETQYF
TRBJ2-7,TRBV6-2/TRBV6-3,TRBD1,few,TGTGCCAGCAGCGACAGGGGGAACCACTACGAGCAGTACTTC,CASSDRGNHYEQYF
TRBJ2-1,TRBV20-1,TRBD2,few,TGCAGTATTAGACCCGGGACTAGCTTTATCGATGAGCAGTTCTTC,CSIRPGTSFIDEQFF
TRBJ2-5,TRBV27,-,few,TGTGCCAGCAGCCTGTGGGCATCCCAAGAGACCCAGTACTTC,CASSLWASQETQYF
TRBJ2-4,TRBV3-1,-,few,TGTGCCAGCAGCCAAGCTGTCGGGAGGGGGCGGATAAACATTCAGTACTTC,CASSQAVGRGRINIQYF
TRBJ2-1,TRBV9,-,-,TGTGCCAGCAGCGTTAACAGGGTTGGGAATGAGCAGTTCTTC,CASSVNRVGNEQFF
TRBJ2-1,TRBV6-1,TRBD2,-,TGTGCCAGCAGTGAAGGTAGCGGGAGATACAATGAGCAGTTCTTC,CASSEGSGRYNEQFF
TRBJ2-7,TRBV20-1,TRBD2,-,TGCAGTGCTAGAGTTAGCGGGGGGGTCCACGAGCAGTACTTC,CSARVSGGVHEQYF
TRBJ2-5,TRBV9,-,-,TGTGCCAGCAGCTCGCGGGCCCAAGGAGGGACCCAGTACTTC,CASSSRAQGGTQYF
TRBJ2-7,TRBV12-3/TRBV12-4,-,few,TGTGCCAGCAGTTCATACGAGTCGCGAATTACCCCCTACGAGCAGTACTTC,CASSSYESRITPYEQYF
TRBJ2-3,TRBV5-5,-,-,TGTGCCAGCAGCTCAACCGGTCCAAAGGGAGGGGGGCAGTATTTT,CASSSTGPKGGGQYF
TRBJ2-3,TRBV9,-,-,TGTGCCGGCAGCGCCACAGATACGCAGTATTTT,CAGSATDTQYF
TRBJ1-2,TRBV29-1,-,-,TGCAGCGTGGTCAGAGGGGCTGACTATGGCTACACCTTC,CSVVRGADYGYTF
TRBJ2-5,TRBV6-2/TRBV6-3,-,-,TGTGCCAGCAGTCTACCGCGGGCGGAGACCCAGTACTTC,CASSLPRAETQYF
TRBJ2-3,TRBV4-3,TRBD2,few,TGCGCCAGCAGCCAGAGGACGCCCGGGACTAGTGTCGGGAGTACGCAGTATTTT,CASSQRTPGTSVGSTQYF
TRBJ1-1,TRBV6-5,-,-,TGTGCCAGCAGTTACGGCGGGGGGCCGACCATGAACACTGAAGCTTTCTTT,CASSYGGGPTMNTEAFF
TRBJ1-2,TRBV20-1,-,-,TGCAGTGCTAGAGATTTGCCAGGAAAAAACTATGGCTACACCTTC,CSARDLPGKNYGYTF
TRBJ1-1,TRBV14,-,-,TGTGCCAGCAGCCAAGTTTCTGCTGGGAAAGCTTTCTTT,CASSQVSAGKAFF
TRBJ2-2,TRBV5-1,TRBD2,-,TGCGCCAGCAGCTCCTGGACTAGCGGGGGTACCGGGGAGCTGTTTTTT,CASSSWTSGGTGELFF
TRBJ1-1,TRBV3-1,TRBD1,-,TGTGCCAGCAGCCTCAGACAGGGCTGGGAAGCTTTCTTT,CASSLRQGWEAFF
TRBJ2-1,TRBV29-1,-,-,TGCAGCGTTGCTAGCGTCTCCTACAATGAGCAGTTCTTC,CSVASVSYNEQFF
TRBJ2-7,TRBV5-6,TRBD1,-,TGTGCCAGCAGCTTCGGGACAGGTCTTTACGAGCAGTACTTC,CASSFGTGLYEQYF
TRBJ2-7,TRBV11-1,-,once,TGTGCCAGCAGCTTCGGGGTCCAGTACGAGCAGTACTTC,CASSFGVQYEQYF
TRBJ2-6,TRBV12-3/TRBV12-4,TRBD1,-,TGTGCCAGCACCTACTCCGGACAGGGGAAGGGTGGGGCCAACGTCCTGACTTTC,CASTYSGQGKGGANVLTF
TRBJ2-7,TRBV11-3,-,-,TGTGCCAGCAGCTTAGGAGCCAGTAGTGACGAGCAGTACTTC,CASSLGASSDEQYF
TRBJ1-2,TRBV7-2,-,-,TGTGCCAGCAGCGCAACAGACAGGACCTCCACCTTC,CASSATDRTSTF
TRBJ2-7,TRBV7-3,-,-,TGTGCCAGCAGCATTACAGGAGAAACCCAGTACTTC,CASSITGETQYF
TRBJ1-4,TRBV7-9,TRBD1,-,TGTGCCAGCAGCCCGCAGGGACAGGGGGCGGCGAAACTGTTTTTT,CASSPQGQGAAKLFF
TRBJ2-3,TRBV5-1,-,few,TGCGCCAGCAGCTTGGCAGGTATTAGGCGAGATACGCAGTATTTT,CASSLAGIRRDTQYF
TRBJ2-3,TRBV4-3,-,-,TGCGCCAGCAGCCAAGAGCTTCAACCAGATACGCAGTATTTT,CASSQELQPDTQYF
TRBJ2-7,TRBV9,-,-,TGTGCCAGCAGCGTCGGGTCGGTTTTCTCCTACGAGCAGTACTTC,CASSVGSVFSYEQYF
TRBJ2-1,TRBV20-1,-,-,TGCAGTGCCACGGGGGCCGGTAACGTCAATGAGCAGTTCTTC,CSATGAGNVNEQFF
TRBJ2-3,TRBV20-1,-,-,TGCAGTTTTAGGAGGGGAACTAGCACAGATACGCAGTATTTT,CSFRRGTSTDTQYF
TRBJ2-1,TRBV11-2,-,-,TGTGCCAGCAGCTTAGATCCGGAGATCTACAATGAGCAGTTCTTC,CASSLDPEIYNEQFF
TRBJ1-3,TRBV29-1,-,-,TGCAGCGTCACCCTTCCGGGGGGGCGAAACACCATATATTTT,CSVTLPGGRNTIYF
TRBJ2-1,TRBV20-1,TRBD2,few,TGCAGTGCCACCGGGACTAGCGGGAGTCGGGAGCAGTTCTTC,CSATGTSGSREQFF
TRBJ2-7,TRBV28,TRBD2,few,TGTGCCAGCAGCTCCGGGGCTAGCGGGATCCCCGAGCAGTACTTC,CASSSGASGIPEQYF